The entry below describes one T cell receptor beta chain. The antigen remains undetermined. All donors provided no fewer than one pre-ART and no fewer than two post-ART PBMC samples. These data come from a study of long-term antiretroviral therapy in people with HIV. Running of the v3.0 immunoSEQ assay took place at survey level. This table comes from immunoSEQ multiplex PCR, and its TCRdb copy is limited to in-frame clones, with some not included. Here the sample spans about 24,000 clones, less than 90% being singletons. Findings of the study overall: HIV repertoires covered narrower CDR3 length ranges than controls did.

The source is a man aged 50 to 60 with HIV. The sequencing used unsorted PBMCs, collected 0.4 years after starting antiretroviral therapy.

The CDR3 loop reads CASSYSAGNTEAFF. The CDR3 DNA follows: TGTGCCAGCAGTTACTCGGCGGGAAACACTGAAGCTTTCTTT. J is TRBJ1-1 and V is TRBV6-5, with no clear D. Germline lookup yields CDR1 MNHEY and CDR2 SVGAGI. V was pared by 0 bases and J by 2 bases, with 7 bases between. This CDR3 region has 14 residues.